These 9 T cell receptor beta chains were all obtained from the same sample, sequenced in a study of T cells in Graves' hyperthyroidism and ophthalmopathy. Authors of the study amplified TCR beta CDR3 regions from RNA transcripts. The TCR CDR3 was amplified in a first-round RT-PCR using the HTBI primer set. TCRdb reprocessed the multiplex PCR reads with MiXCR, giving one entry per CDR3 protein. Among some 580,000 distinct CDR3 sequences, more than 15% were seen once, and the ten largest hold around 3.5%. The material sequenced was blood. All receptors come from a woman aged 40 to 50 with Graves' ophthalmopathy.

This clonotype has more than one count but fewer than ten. The CDR3 reads CSGHRGNTEAFF. In DNA form, the CDR3 reads TGCAGCGGCCACAGGGGAAACACTGAAGCTTTCTTT. V and J are TRBV29-1 and TRBJ1-1, with 7 bases aligning to TRBD1. The CDR3 runs 12 residues. Germline CDR1 is SQVTM and CDR2 is ANQGSEA. V was pared by 7 bases and J by 2 bases, with 4 bases of the junction left unmatched. Looking up the rest from reference TRBV29-1 and TRBJ1-1 gives the full variable domain: SAVISQKPSRDICQRGTSLTIQCQVDSQVTMMFWYRQQPGQSLTLIATANQGSEATYESGFVIDKFPISRPNLTFSTLTVSNMSPEDSSIYLCSGHRGNTEAFFGQGTRLTVV.

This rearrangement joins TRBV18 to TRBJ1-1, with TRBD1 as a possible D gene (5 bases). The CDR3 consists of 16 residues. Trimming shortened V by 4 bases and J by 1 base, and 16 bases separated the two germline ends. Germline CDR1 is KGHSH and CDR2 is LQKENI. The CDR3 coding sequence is TGTGCCAGCTCACTTCAGGGCGGTCAGGCGAACACTGAAGCTTTCTTT. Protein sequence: CASSLQGGQANTEAFF. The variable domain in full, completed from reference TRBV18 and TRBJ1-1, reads NAGVMQNPRHLVRRRGQEARLRCSPMKGHSHVYWYRQLPEEGLKFMVYLQKENIIDESGMPKERFSAEFPKEGPSILRIQQVVRGDSAAYFCASSLQGGQANTEAFFGQGTRLTVV.

The CDR3 nucleotides are TGCGCCAGCAGCTTGAAAGGCCCTAATACCGAAAAACTGTTTTTT. Translation: CASSLKGPNTEKLFF. This chain joins TRBV5-1 and TRBJ1-4, with unresolved D. V was shortened by 1 base and J by 8 bases, with 15 bases between the two germline ends. Germline V gives CDR1 SGHRS, CDR2 YFSETQ. This CDR3 has 15 amino acids. The whole variable domain, filled in from reference TRBV5-1 and TRBJ1-4, reads KAGVTQTPRYLIKTRGQQVTLSCSPISGHRSVSWYQQTPGQGLQFLFEYFSETQRNKGNFPGRFSGRQFSNSRSEMNVSTLELGDSALYLCASSLKGPNTEKLFFGSGTQLSVL.

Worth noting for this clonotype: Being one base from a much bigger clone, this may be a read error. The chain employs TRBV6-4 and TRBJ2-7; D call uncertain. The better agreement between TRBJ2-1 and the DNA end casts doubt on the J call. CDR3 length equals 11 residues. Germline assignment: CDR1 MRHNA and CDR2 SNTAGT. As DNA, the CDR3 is TGTGCCAGCAGTCAACACTACGAGCAGTTCTTC. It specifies CASSQHYEQFF.

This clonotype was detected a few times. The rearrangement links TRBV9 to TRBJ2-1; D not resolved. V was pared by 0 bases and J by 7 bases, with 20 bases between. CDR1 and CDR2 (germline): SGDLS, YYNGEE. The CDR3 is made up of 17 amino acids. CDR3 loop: CASSVGLPRGSGNEQFF. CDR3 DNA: TGTGCCAGCAGCGTAGGACTTCCTCGTGGTTCGGGTAATGAGCAGTTCTTC.

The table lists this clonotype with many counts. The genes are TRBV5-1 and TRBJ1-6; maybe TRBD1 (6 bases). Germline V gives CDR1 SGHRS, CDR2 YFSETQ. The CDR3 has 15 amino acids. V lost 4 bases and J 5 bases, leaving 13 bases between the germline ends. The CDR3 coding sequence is TGCGCCAGCAGCCCGGGACACCGGGATAATTCACCCCTCCACTTT. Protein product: CASSPGHRDNSPLHF.

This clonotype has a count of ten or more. In DNA, the CDR3 is TGTGCCAGCAGGAACATGGTCTCCTACAATGAGCAGTTCTTC. Its translation is CASRNMVSYNEQFF. The V call is TRBV12-3 or TRBV12-4, the J call TRBJ2-1; no definite D call. Between the trimmed V and J ends, which lost 6 bases and 0 bases, there was a span of 9 bases. The CDR3 is made up of 14 amino acids.

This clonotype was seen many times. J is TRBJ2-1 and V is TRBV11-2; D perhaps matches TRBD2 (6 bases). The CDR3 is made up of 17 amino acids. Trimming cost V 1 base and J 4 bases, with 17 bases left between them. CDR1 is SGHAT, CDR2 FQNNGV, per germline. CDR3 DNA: TGTGCCAGCAGCTTAGTTTTGGGGAGGAGGGCTTACAATGAGCAGTTCTTC. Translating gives CASSLVLGRRAYNEQFF. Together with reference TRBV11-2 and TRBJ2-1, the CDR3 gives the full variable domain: EAGVAQSPRYKIIEKRQSVAFWCNPISGHATLYWYQQILGQGPKLLIQFQNNGVVDDSQLPKDRFSAERLKGVDSTLKIQPAKLEDSAVYLCASSLVLGRRAYNEQFFGPGTRLTVL.

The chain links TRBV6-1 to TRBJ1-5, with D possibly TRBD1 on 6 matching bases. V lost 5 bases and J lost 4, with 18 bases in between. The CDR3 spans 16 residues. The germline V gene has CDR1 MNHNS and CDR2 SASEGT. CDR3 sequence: CASSRQEGRENQPQHF. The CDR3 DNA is TGTGCCAGCAGTCGACAGGAAGGACGTGAAAATCAGCCCCAGCATTTT.